This T cell receptor (beta chain) was identified in a study of cytomegalovirus exposure and HLA in healthy donors. Points from the study as a whole: Listed as cytomegalovirus-associated were 150 to 200 TCR beta chains. Information on immune exposure was restricted to one variable (CMV serostatus).

This clone was detected once. Antigen specificity is unknown. CDR1 is LNHDA and CDR2 is SQIVND in the germline V gene (reference sequence). Trimming shortened V by 3 bases and J by 3 bases, and 9 bases separated the two germline ends. CDR3 length: 13 amino acids. The primer mix had 60 Vbeta and 13 Jbeta primers. Assay: immunoSEQ multiplex PCR; the TCRdb copy retains only in-frame clones and omits some. The table records about 150,000 clones, about four fifths of them present only once. This chain connects TRBV19 to TRBJ2-7, with D possibly matching TRBD2 (5 bases). The sequencing input was PBMCs. This receptor was obtained from a middle-aged man in good health and CMV-seropositive. CDR3 residues: CASSIGRNYEQYF. CDR3 DNA sequence: TGTGCCAGTAGTATTGGGAGAAACTACGAGCAGTACTTC.